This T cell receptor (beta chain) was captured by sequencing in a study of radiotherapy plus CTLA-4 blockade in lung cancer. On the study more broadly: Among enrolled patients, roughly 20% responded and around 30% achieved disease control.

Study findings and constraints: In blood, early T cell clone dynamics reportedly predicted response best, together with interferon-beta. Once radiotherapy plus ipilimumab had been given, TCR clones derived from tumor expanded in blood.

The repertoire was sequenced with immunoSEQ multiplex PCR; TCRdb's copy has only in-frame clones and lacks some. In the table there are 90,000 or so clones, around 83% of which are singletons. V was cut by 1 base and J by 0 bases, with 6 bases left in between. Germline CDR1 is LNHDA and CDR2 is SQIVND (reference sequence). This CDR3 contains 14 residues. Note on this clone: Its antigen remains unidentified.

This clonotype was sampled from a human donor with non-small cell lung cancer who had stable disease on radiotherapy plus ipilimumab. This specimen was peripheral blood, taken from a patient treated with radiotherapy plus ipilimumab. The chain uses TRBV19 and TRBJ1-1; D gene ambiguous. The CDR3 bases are TGTGCCAGTAGTATAGGATGGCTGAACACTGAAGCTTTCTTT. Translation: CASSIGWLNTEAFF.